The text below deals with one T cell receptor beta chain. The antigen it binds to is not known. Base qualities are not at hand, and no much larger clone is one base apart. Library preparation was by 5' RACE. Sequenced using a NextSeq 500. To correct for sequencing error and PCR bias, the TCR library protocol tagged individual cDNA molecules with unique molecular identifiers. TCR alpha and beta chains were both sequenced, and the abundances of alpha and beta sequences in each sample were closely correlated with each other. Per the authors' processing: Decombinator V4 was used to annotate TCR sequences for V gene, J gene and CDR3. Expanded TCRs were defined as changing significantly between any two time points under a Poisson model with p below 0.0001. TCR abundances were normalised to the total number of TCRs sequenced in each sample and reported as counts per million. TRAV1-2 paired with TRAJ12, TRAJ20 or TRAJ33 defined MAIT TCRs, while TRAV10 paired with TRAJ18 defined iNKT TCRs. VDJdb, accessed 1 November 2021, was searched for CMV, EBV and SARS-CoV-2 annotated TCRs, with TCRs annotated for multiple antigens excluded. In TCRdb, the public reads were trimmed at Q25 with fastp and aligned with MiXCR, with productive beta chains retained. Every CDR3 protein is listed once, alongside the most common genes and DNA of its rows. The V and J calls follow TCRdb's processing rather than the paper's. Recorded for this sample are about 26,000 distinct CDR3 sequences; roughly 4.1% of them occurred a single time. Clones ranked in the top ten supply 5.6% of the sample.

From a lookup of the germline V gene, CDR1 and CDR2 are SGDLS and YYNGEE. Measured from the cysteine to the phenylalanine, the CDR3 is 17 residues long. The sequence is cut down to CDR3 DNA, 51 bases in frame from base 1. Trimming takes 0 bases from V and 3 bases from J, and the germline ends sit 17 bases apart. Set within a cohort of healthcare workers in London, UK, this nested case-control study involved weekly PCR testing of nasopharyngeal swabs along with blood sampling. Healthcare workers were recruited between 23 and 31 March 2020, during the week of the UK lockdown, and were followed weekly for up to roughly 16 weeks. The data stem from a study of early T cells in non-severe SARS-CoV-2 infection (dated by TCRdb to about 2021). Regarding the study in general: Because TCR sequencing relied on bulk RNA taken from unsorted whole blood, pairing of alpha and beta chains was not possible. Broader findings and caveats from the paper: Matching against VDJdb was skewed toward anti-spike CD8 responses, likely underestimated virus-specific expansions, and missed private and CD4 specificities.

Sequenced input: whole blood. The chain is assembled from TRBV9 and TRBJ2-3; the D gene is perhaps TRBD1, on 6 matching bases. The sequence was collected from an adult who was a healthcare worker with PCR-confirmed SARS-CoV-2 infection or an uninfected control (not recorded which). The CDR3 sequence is CASSVGKSSQGTDTQYF. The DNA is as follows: TGTGCCAGCAGCGTAGGGAAGTCATCTCAGGGGACAGATACGCAGTATTTT.